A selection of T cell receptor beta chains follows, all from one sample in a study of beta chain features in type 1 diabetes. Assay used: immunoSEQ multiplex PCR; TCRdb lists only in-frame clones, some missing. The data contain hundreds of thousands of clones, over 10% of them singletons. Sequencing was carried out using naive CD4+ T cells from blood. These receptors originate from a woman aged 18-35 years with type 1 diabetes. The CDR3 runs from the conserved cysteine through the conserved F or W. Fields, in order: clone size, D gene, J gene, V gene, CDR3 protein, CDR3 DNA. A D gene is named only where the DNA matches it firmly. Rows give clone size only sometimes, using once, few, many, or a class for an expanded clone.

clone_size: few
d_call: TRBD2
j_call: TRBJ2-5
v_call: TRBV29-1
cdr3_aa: CSVDIASGVETQYF
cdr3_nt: TGCAGCGTTGACATTGCTAGCGGGGTAGAGACCCAGTACTTC

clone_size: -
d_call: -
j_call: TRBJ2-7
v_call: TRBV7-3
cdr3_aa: CASSLGARYEQYF
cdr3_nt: TGTGCCAGCAGCCTGGGAGCTCGCTACGAGCAGTACTTC

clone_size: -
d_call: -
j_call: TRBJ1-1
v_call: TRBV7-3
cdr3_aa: CASSLGQNTEAFF
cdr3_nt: TGTGCCAGCAGCTTGGGACAGAACACTGAAGCTTTCTTT

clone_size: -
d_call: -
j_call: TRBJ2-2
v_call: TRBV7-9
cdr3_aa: CASSPTTGLLNTGELFF
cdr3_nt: TGTGCCAGCAGCCCGACGACAGGCCTCCTCAACACCGGGGAGCTGTTTTTT

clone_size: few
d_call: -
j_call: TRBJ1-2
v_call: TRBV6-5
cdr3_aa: CASSVLANYGYTF
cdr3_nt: TGTGCCAGCTCGGTCCTCGCTAACTATGGCTACACCTTC

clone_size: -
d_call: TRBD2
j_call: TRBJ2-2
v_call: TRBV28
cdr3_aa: CASSVLASGANTGELFF
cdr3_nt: TGTGCCAGCAGCGTATTAGCTAGCGGCGCGAACACCGGGGAGCTGTTTTTT

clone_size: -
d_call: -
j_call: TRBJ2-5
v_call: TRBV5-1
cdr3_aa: CASSVRDKETQYF
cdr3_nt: TGCGCCAGCAGCGTCCGGGACAAAGAGACCCAGTACTTC

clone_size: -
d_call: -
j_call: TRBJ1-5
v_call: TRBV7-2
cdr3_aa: CASSLEGGGDQPQHF
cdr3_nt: TGTGCCAGCAGCCTCGAGGGAGGGGGGGATCAGCCCCAGCATTTT

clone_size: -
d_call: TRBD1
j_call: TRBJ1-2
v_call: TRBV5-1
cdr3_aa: CASSFFLGQGGGYTF
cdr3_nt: TGCGCCAGCAGCTTCTTCCTGGGACAGGGTGGAGGCTACACCTTC

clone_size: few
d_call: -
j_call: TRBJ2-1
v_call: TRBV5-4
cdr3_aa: CASSSLRVDEQFF
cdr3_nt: TGTGCCAGCAGCTCCCTACGTGTGGATGAGCAGTTCTTC

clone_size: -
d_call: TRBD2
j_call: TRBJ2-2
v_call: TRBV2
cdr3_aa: CASTTSGNTGELFF
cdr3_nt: TGTGCCAGCACTACTAGCGGGAACACCGGGGAGCTGTTTTTT

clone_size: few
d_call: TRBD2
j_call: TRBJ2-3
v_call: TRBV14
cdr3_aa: CASSQDLAGRDTQYF
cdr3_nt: TGTGCCAGCAGCCAAGATCTAGCGGGACGGGATACGCAGTATTTT

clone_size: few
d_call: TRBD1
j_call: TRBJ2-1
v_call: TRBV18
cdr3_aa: CASSPTGQGINEQFF
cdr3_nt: TGTGCCAGCTCACCCACGGGACAGGGTATCAATGAGCAGTTCTTC

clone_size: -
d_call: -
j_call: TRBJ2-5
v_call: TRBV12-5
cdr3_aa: CASGLQGGQETQYF
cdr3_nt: TGTGCTAGTGGGCTCCAGGGGGGTCAAGAGACCCAGTACTTC

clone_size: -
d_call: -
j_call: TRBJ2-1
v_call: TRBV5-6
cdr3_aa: CASSLGGGRYNEQFF
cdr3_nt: TGTGCCAGCAGCTTGGGCGGGGGCAGATACAATGAGCAGTTCTTC

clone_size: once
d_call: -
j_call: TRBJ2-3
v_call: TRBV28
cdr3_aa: CASSLRGAGSTDTQYF
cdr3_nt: TGTGCCAGCAGTTTAAGGGGTGCGGGAAGCACAGATACGCAGTATTTT